The sample holds many counts of the clone carrying this TCR beta chain. Its antigen is undetermined. V dropped 0 bases and J dropped 5; count of bases not matched to a gene: 5. CDR1 and CDR2 from the germline V gene are SGHRS and YFSETQ. The CDR3 loop spans 16 amino acids. This entry is derived from a study of T cells after yellow fever vaccination. On the study more broadly: It was SMART-Seq v4 Ultra Low Input that prepared the fractions with low cell numbers.

Findings and limits, study-wide: Most clones from primary vaccination were detected again post-booster (approximately 96% CD4, around 90% CD8).

TCRdb reprocessed the 5' RACE reads via MiXCR and lists one record per CDR3 protein. The table has over 300,000 distinct CDR3 sequences, about 6.9% seen once; the top ten hold roughly a sixth. V usage is TRBV5-1 and J usage is TRBJ2-1, with 10 bases that match TRBD2. The source material was PBMCs, sampled approximately 40 days after the first yellow fever vaccination. The TCR comes from a man between 18 and 35 years old who received the YFV17D yellow fever vaccine. The CDR3 bases are TGCGCCAGCAGCTTGGTGGGAGGACTAGCGGACAATGAGCAGTTCTTC. It is translated as CASSLVGGLADNEQFF.